These T cell receptor beta chains were read from a single sample in a study of regulatory T cells in long-lasting Graves disease. Using its own MiXCR run on the multiplex PCR reads, TCRdb lists one record per CDR3 protein. Altogether about 470,000 distinct CDR3 sequences are present, 20% to 25% being singletons, with the ten largest covering less than 9%. Here the sequenced sample was peripheral blood mononuclear cells (PBMCs), taken when the disease was refractory, from a patient treated with antithyroid drugs. Source of these receptors: a female donor with Graves disease. Each CDR3 is given with its conserved first and last residue. A D gene is named only where the DNA matches it firmly. The size of a clone is reported for some rows only, either as once, few or many, or as a class for expanded clones.

V	D	size	J	DNA	CDR3
TRBV11-3	TRBD1	NA	TRBJ1-4	TGTGCCAGCAGCTTAGCACGGGACAGGGGAATAGAGAATGAAAAACTGTTTTTT	CASSLARDRGIENEKLFF
TRBV14	TRBD1	NA	TRBJ1-6	TGTGCCAGCAGCCAATGGGACAGGGGGACCCCTAATTCACCCCTCCACTTT	CASSQWDRGTPNSPLHF
TRBV7-8	TRBD1	many	TRBJ1-1	TGTGCCAGCAGCGGTGACAGGGTCGGCACTGAAGCTTTCTTT	CASSGDRVGTEAFF
TRBV7-2	TRBD2	few	TRBJ2-5	TGTGCCAGCAGCTTAGGGGGGGGACTAGGTGGGGAGACCCAGTACTTC	CASSLGGGLGGETQYF
TRBV7-8	TRBD1	NA	TRBJ2-4	TGTGCCAGCAGCCCCTCCTTCGGACAGGAGATAGCCAAAAACATTCAGTACTTC	CASSPSFGQEIAKNIQYF
TRBV3-1	NA	few	TRBJ2-7	TGTGCCAGCAGCCAACAGTGGGACGGATCCTACGAGCAGTACTTC	CASSQQWDGSYEQYF
TRBV12-3/TRBV12-4	TRBD1	many	TRBJ1-1	TGTGCCAGCAGTTTCGCGACCGACAGGGTCGCTGAAGCTTTCTTT	CASSFATDRVAEAFF
TRBV28	NA	few	TRBJ1-6	TGTGCCAGCAGTTCGTCTGAGGTCTACTATAATTCACCCCTCCACTTT	CASSSSEVYYNSPLHF
TRBV4-2	TRBD2	few	TRBJ2-7	TGTGCCAGCAGCCAAGATTTACTAGCGGGAGGTCTGGGGTACGAGCAGTACTTC	CASSQDLLAGGLGYEQYF
TRBV12-3/TRBV12-4	NA	many	TRBJ1-5	TGTGCCAGCAGTTCCACAGCAGTTAGCAATCAGCCCCAGCATTTT	CASSSTAVSNQPQHF
TRBV6-5	NA	many	TRBJ2-7	TGTGCCAGCAGTTACAGTAGCTCCTACGAGCAGTACTTC	CASSYSSSYEQYF
TRBV5-1	TRBD1	NA	TRBJ1-6	TGCGCCAGCAGCTTGTACCCCCACCGACAGGGATTAGAATCACCCCTCCACTTT	CASSLYPHRQGLESPLHF
TRBV20-1	NA	many	TRBJ1-4	TGCAGTGCTCTAAGCCAGGTTAATGAAAAACTGTTTTTT	CSALSQVNEKLFF
TRBV19	NA	NA	TRBJ1-2	TGTGCCAGTAGTATTGCCCAACAGGGCGGGTATGGCTACACCTTC	CASSIAQQGGYGYTF
TRBV19	TRBD1	few	TRBJ1-5	TGTGCCAGTACCACAGGGGGGTATCAGCCCCAGCATTTT	CASTTGGYQPQHF
TRBV20-1	NA	many	TRBJ1-1	TGCAGTGCCACTTTTTCAGGGTCCTACGGTGAAGCTTTCTTT	CSATFSGSYGEAFF
TRBV12-3/TRBV12-4	NA	few	TRBJ2-1	TGTGCCAGCAGTTTGTTACCTCCCTTAGGACTTAACAATGAGCAGTTCTTC	CASSLLPPLGLNNEQFF
TRBV5-5	TRBD1	many	TRBJ1-4	TGTGCCAGCAGCGGGAACGCAGGGGGCTTCGGCGAAAAACTGTTTTTT	CASSGNAGGFGEKLFF
TRBV5-1	NA	NA	TRBJ2-7	TGCGCCAGCAGCTTGGAAACAGGTCTCCAGTACTTC	CASSLETGLQYF
TRBV6-1	NA	few	TRBJ1-5	TGTGCCAGCAGTGACATCTCTCTAGCCCAAGGCGATCAGCCCCAGCATTTT	CASSDISLAQGDQPQHF
TRBV7-2	NA	many	TRBJ1-4	TGTGCCAGCAGCTTAGCGGGAGGTGAAAAACTGTTTTTT	CASSLAGGEKLFF
TRBV10-3	TRBD2	many	TRBJ2-5	TGTGCCATCAGGTCCGAGGGACTAGCGGGCGTTCGTGGGGAGACCCAGTACTTC	CAIRSEGLAGVRGETQYF
TRBV2	NA	few	TRBJ1-6	TGTGCCAGCAGTGGCCAGGGCGAAACGCCCCTCCACTTT	CASSGQGETPLHF
TRBV28	TRBD2	many	TRBJ2-7	TGTGCCAGCAGTCCAGCGGGAAGTGTCTTCTACGAGCAGTACTTC	CASSPAGSVFYEQYF
TRBV5-6	NA	once	TRBJ2-7	TGTGCCAGCAGCTACCCAGGAGAGGGGAACGAGCAGTACTTC	CASSYPGEGNEQYF
TRBV20-1	NA	NA	TRBJ1-2	TGCAGTGCTAGAGATTCAGGAGTTAACTATGGCTACACCTTC	CSARDSGVNYGYTF
TRBV7-9	NA	few	TRBJ1-3	TGTGCCAGCAGCTTCTGGGAGAACACCATATATTTT	CASSFWENTIYF
TRBV4-1	NA	NA	TRBJ1-6	TGCGCCAGCAGCCAAGGAAAAACACAGGGTAGCTCCTATAATTCACCCCTCCACTTT	CASSQGKTQGSSYNSPLHF
TRBV5-1	NA	NA	TRBJ1-6	TGCGCCAGCAGCTTGGCCCGCGACCTACCCCTCCACTTT	CASSLARDLPLHF
TRBV10-1	NA	NA	TRBJ1-3	TGCGCCAGCAGTGATGGTCAGTCCTACTCTGGAAACACCATATATTTT	CASSDGQSYSGNTIYF
TRBV28	TRBD2	NA	TRBJ2-3	TGTGCCAGCAGTTCGTCAGCGGGAGAACTGTGGGGCACAGATACGCAGTATTTT	CASSSSAGELWGTDTQYF
TRBV28	NA	many	TRBJ1-5	TGTGCCAGCAGTTTACAACCTAGGTCTAATAGCAATCAGCCCCAGCATTTT	CASSLQPRSNSNQPQHF
TRBV4-1	NA	NA	TRBJ2-7	TGCGCCAGCAGCTCCACACGAGGCTCGATGGAGCAGTACTTC	CASSSTRGSMEQYF